This T cell receptor beta chain was sequenced for a study of immune evolution from preneoplasia to lung adenocarcinoma. Assay: immunoSEQ multiplex PCR; the TCRdb copy retains only in-frame clones and omits some. The sample lists about 41,000 clones; 65% to 80% were seen once. Per the germline V gene, CDR1 is MNHEY and CDR2 is SVGAGI. The ends were cut back, 10 bases at V and 7 bases at J, with 16 bases in the middle. There are 12 residues in the CDR3. This clonotype originated in a person aged 60 to 70 with lung adenocarcinoma. The sequencing input was FFPE invasive lung adenocarcinoma tissue. The chain uses TRBV6-5 and TRBJ1-1; no definite D call. CDR3 coding DNA: TGTGCCACCAATCGACTTACAAGTGAAGCTTTCTTT. This translates into CATNRLTSEAFF.